This T cell receptor beta chain was sequenced for a study of CD8+ T cells in alopecia areata. Trimming pared 4 bases from V and 2 bases from J, leaving 15 bases between. The CDR3 is 15 residues long. CDR1 and CDR2 from the germline V gene are SGHAT and FQDESV (reference sequence). RNA was isolated and reverse transcribed to cDNA, the sequencing template. Clones were read by immunoSEQ multiplex PCR, and TCRdb kept only the in-frame ones, dropping some. Of more than 200,000 clones listed, 65% to 70% are singletons. V gene TRBV11-1 combines with J gene TRBJ2-7; D might be TRBD1 (5 bases). The clonotype originates from a human donor with alopecia areata. The specimen was CD4+ T cells sorted from blood, collected at week 0. In DNA form, the CDR3 reads TGTGCCAGCAGCTCTACGTCAGGGATTCCCTACGAGCAGTACTTC. Translating it yields CASSSTSGIPYEQYF.